The 29 T cell receptor beta chains reported below all come from one sample, sequenced in a study of T cells in Graves' hyperthyroidism and ophthalmopathy. Template material for amplifying TCR beta CDR3 regions consisted of RNA transcripts. HTBI primers were employed in a first-round RT-PCR of the TCR CDR3. MiXCR, run by TCRdb on the multiplex PCR reads, gives a single entry per CDR3 protein. The sample lists some 270,000 distinct CDR3 sequences, roughly 15% occurring once. Specimen: blood. These receptors originate from a middle-aged woman with Graves' hyperthyroidism.

This clonotype occurred many times. V gene TRBV5-1 combines with J gene TRBJ2-1; unclear D gene. Germline V gene sequence: CDR1 SGHRS, CDR2 YFSETQ. This CDR3 comprises 13 residues. V lost 4 bases, J lost 4 bases, and 9 bases lay in between. CDR3 region: CASSPTEYNEQFF. CDR3 coding DNA: TGCGCCAGCAGCCCAACAGAATACAATGAGCAGTTCTTC.

This clonotype was observed at least ten times. The CDR3 loop is CASSGDLGGTEAFF. In DNA, the CDR3 is TGTGCCAGCAGCGGGGACCTGGGGGGCACTGAAGCTTTCTTT. The genes are TRBV5-6 and TRBJ1-1; D might be TRBD1 (5 bases). The CDR3 is made up of 14 amino acids. Germline V gene lookup returns CDR1 SGHDT and CDR2 YYEEEE. The V gene lost 4 bases and the J gene lost 4 bases, with 14 bases spanning the gap.

This clonotype was observed many times. This chain connects TRBV28 to TRBJ1-2; possible D gene TRBD1, 6 bases. This CDR3 has 14 amino acids. The germline V and J ends were trimmed by 6 bases and 2 bases, with 13 bases remaining between them. Germline CDR1 reads MDHEN; CDR2 reads SYDVKM. The CDR3 sequence is CASSALQGNYGYTF. DNA of the CDR3: TGTGCCAGCAGCGCCTTACAGGGAAACTATGGCTACACCTTC.

Ten or more counts support this clonotype. V usage is TRBV5-1 and J usage is TRBJ2-1, with 7 bases identical to TRBD2. CDR3 length equals 14 residues. Germline V gives CDR1 SGHRS, CDR2 YFSETQ. The V gene end was trimmed by 4 bases and the J gene end by 9 bases; junction bases not matched to a gene: 10. The CDR3 nucleotides read TGCGCCAGCAGCATGGCGGGGGTTAATAGTGAGCAGTTCTTC. Translation gives CASSMAGVNSEQFF.

This clonotype occurred many times. The V call is TRBV20-1, the J call TRBJ1-2; D remains ambiguous. The germline CDR1 and CDR2 sequences are DFQATT and SNEGSKA (reference sequence). This CDR3 comprises 13 residues. Trimming removed 5 bases from V and 2 bases from J, with 12 bases in between. DNA of the CDR3: TGCAGTGCTCAGAGTGCGGTCAACTATGGCTACACCTTC. Protein: CSAQSAVNYGYTF.

This clonotype has a count of ten or more. This rearrangement joins TRBV20-1 to TRBJ2-5, with TRBD2 matching 11 bases. This CDR3 spans 13 amino acids. Losses at the gene ends were 5 bases for V and 4 bases for J; bases not matched to a gene: 3. Germline V gene sequence: CDR1 DFQATT, CDR2 SNEGSKA (reference sequence). As DNA, the CDR3 is TGCAGTGCTCCCCTAGCGGGAGGAGAGACCCAGTACTTC. Translated, it gives CSAPLAGGETQYF.

In its sample, this clonotype was seen many times. Here the CDR3 DNA reads TGTGCCAGCACGTCGGGCTCCTACGAGCAGTACTTC. Amino acids: CASTSGSYEQYF. This chain connects TRBV6-2 or TRBV6-3 to TRBJ2-7, with D hard to call. Trimming cost V 7 bases and J 0 bases, with 7 bases left between them. Germline CDR1 MNHEY, CDR2 SVGEGT. CDR3 size: 12 residues.

This chain links TRBV14 with TRBJ1-4, with no clear D. The CDR3 is 13 amino acids. V shed 1 base and J shed 8 bases, with 8 bases lying between them. Germline loops: CDR1 SGHDN, CDR2 FVKESK. This CDR3 reads CASSQGHTEKLFF. As DNA, the CDR3 is TGTGCCAGCAGCCAAGGACACACGGAAAAACTGTTTTTT. Together with reference TRBV14 and TRBJ1-4, the CDR3 gives the full variable domain: EAGVTQFPSHSVIEKGQTVTLRCDPISGHDNLYWYRRVMGKEIKFLLHFVKESKQDESGMPNNRFLAERTGGTYSTLKVQPAELEDSGVYFCASSQGHTEKLFFGSGTQLSVL.

V is TRBV7-6 and J is TRBJ2-5; D is perhaps TRBD1 (6 bases). CDR3 length: 18 residues. V lost 1 base and J 2 bases, leaving 20 bases between the germline ends. CDR1 SGHVS and CDR2 FNYEAQ come from the germline V gene. The DNA for the CDR3 is TGTGCCAGCAGCTTAGGGGGATGGAGGACAGATACGCAAGAGACCCAGTACTTC. It is translated as CASSLGGWRTDTQETQYF.

This clonotype occurred many times. The J gene is TRBJ1-1, the V gene TRBV7-2; D is uncertain. Trimming stripped 6 bases from V and 0 bases from J, with 11 bases between. The CDR3 contains 14 residues. Per germline, CDR1 SGHTA and CDR2 FQGNSA. The CDR3, as DNA: TGTGCCAGCAGGACCGGACGGTTGAACACTGAAGCTTTCTTT. It translates to CASRTGRLNTEAFF.

This clonotype appeared a few times. The chain links TRBV10-3 to TRBJ2-1, with TRBD2 as a possible D gene (6 bases). V was clipped by 0 bases and J by 7 bases, with 16 bases between them. The CDR3 has 16 residues. Germline values: CDR1 ENHRY, CDR2 SYGVKD. CDR3 region: CAISESTGTGLNEQFF. CDR3 coding DNA: TGTGCCATCAGTGAGTCTACCGGGACTGGACTAAATGAGCAGTTCTTC.

This clonotype was recorded at least ten times. The chain combines TRBV2 with TRBJ2-5, with TRBD1 matching over 9 bases. Per the germline V gene, CDR1 is SNHLY and CDR2 is FYNNEI. The CDR3 contains 13 residues. Trimming took 9 bases from V and 4 from J; bases not matched to a gene: 6. CDR3 sequence (DNA): TGTGCCAGGAACAGGGGGCGCGCAGAGACCCAGTACTTC. Translated: CARNRGRAETQYF.

V and J are TRBV18 and TRBJ2-1; D uncertain. Per the germline V gene, CDR1 is KGHSH and CDR2 is LQKENI. Trimming shortened V by 3 bases and J by 5 bases, and 8 bases separated the two germline ends. The CDR3 consists of 13 residues. This CDR3 reads CASSPNQDNEQFF. In DNA form, the CDR3 reads TGTGCCAGCTCACCCAACCAAGACAATGAGCAGTTCTTC.

The chain employs TRBV2 and TRBJ2-3, with 12 bases aligning to TRBD2. This CDR3 is built from 15 residues. V was pared by 8 bases and J by 5 bases, with 8 bases of the junction left unmatched. Germline lookup yields CDR1 SNHLY and CDR2 FYNNEI. CDR3 sequence: CASGGQTSGGDTQYF. The DNA for the CDR3 is TGTGCCAGCGGGGGACAGACTAGCGGGGGAGATACGCAGTATTTT. The full variable domain, in which reference TRBV2 and TRBJ2-3 provide the parts outside the CDR3, is EPEVTQTPSHQVTQMGQEVILRCVPISNHLYFYWYRQILGQKVEFLVSFYNNEISEKSEIFDDQFSVERPDGSNFTLKIRSTKLEDSAMYFCASGGQTSGGDTQYFGPGTRLTVL.

This clonotype occurred many times. The chain uses TRBV12-3 or TRBV12-4 and TRBJ1-1, with D possibly TRBD1 on 5 matching bases. V was cut by 6 bases and J by 4 bases, with 24 bases left in between. The CDR3 contains 17 residues. The CDR3 DNA is TGTGCCAGCAGAAAGACCCCAGGGTCCGGGGGAGGCACTGAAGCTTTCTTT. As protein: CASRKTPGSGGGTEAFF.

This clonotype was seen only a few times. V is TRBV3-1 and J is TRBJ1-2; 7 nucleotides match TRBD1. V dropped 2 bases and J dropped 2; count of bases not matched to a gene: 5. Germline V lookup: CDR1 LGHDT, CDR2 YNNKEL (reference sequence). The CDR3 has 15 residues. The CDR3 DNA reads as TGTGCCAGCAGCCAATGGGACAGAGTGAACTATGGCTACACCTTC. Amino acid sequence: CASSQWDRVNYGYTF.

The chain links TRBV9 to TRBJ2-3, with D unclear. From germline, CDR1 is SGDLS and CDR2 YYNGEE. The CDR3 spans 15 residues. V dropped 0 bases and J dropped 0 bases, with 8 bases sitting between them. CDR3 sequence: CASSVAASSTDTQYF. As DNA, the CDR3 is TGTGCCAGCAGCGTAGCGGCCTCTAGCACAGATACGCAGTATTTT.

This clonotype was observed at least ten times. This chain uses TRBV7-8 with TRBJ1-5; the D is unclear. V was clipped by 4 bases and J by 0 bases, with 10 bases between them. Germline assignment: CDR1 SGHVS and CDR2 FQNEAQ. This CDR3 is 15 amino acids long. Here the CDR3 reads CASSSGQASNQPQHF. In nucleotides, the CDR3 is TGTGCCAGCAGCTCCGGTCAGGCTAGCAATCAGCCCCAGCATTTT.

This clonotype has at least ten counts. The CDR3 protein is CASSLARGNSGNTIYF. CDR3 DNA sequence: TGTGCCAGCAGTTTAGCGAGGGGTAACTCTGGAAACACCATATATTTT. The chain uses TRBV12-3 or TRBV12-4 and TRBJ1-3, with a tentative D call TRBD1 (5 bases). V was pared by 0 bases and J by 0 bases, with 9 bases between. This CDR3 is 16 amino acids long.

In regard to this clonotype: An end of the junction differs from the germline gene, which may be a read error. The chain employs TRBV5-1 and TRBJ2-1; 13 bases agree with TRBD2. Germline V lookup: CDR1 SGHRS, CDR2 YFSETQ. The CDR3 totals 15 residues. CDR3 nucleotides: TGCGCCAACAGCTTGGGACTAGCGGGGACCAATGAGCAGTTCTTC. Translation gives CANSLGLAGTNEQFF.

This chain connects TRBV6-1 to TRBJ2-3, with D hard to call. V shed 5 bases and J shed 9 bases, with 21 bases lying between them. CDR3 length: 15 amino acids. Germline V gene lookup returns CDR1 MNHNS and CDR2 SASEGT. CDR3 in DNA: TGTGCCAGCAGTCCGCTTCGCGGAGCCGCTGAGACGCAGTATTTT. It codes for CASSPLRGAAETQYF.

The V gene is TRBV20-1, the J gene TRBJ1-5; perhaps TRBD1 as D (6 bases). This CDR3 contains 14 residues. V lost 5 bases, J lost 5 bases, and 16 bases lay in between. CDR1 and CDR2 from the germline V gene are DFQATT and SNEGSKA (reference sequence). CDR3 residues: CSARLGQKDQPQHF. CDR3 nucleotide sequence: TGCAGTGCTCGGCTAGGACAGAAGGATCAGCCCCAGCATTTT.

V is TRBV14 and J is TRBJ2-7, with 10 nucleotides matching TRBD1. The CDR3 extends over 15 amino acids. CDR1 is SGHDN and CDR2 is FVKESK in the germline V gene. The ends lost 3 bases at V and 6 bases at J; junction bases unmatched: 8. CDR3 in DNA: TGTGCCAGCAGCCATAACCCGGGACAGGGGACCGAGCAGTACTTC. Translating gives CASSHNPGQGTEQYF.

This clonotype was seen more than once but under ten times. The rearrangement uses TRBV24-1 and TRBJ2-3; 7 bases line up with TRBD1. Looked up from germline, CDR1 is KGHDR and CDR2 is SFDVKD. This CDR3 has 15 residues. V lost 5 bases to trimming and J lost 2 bases; unmatched junction nucleotides: 6. CDR3 DNA: TGTGCCACCAGTGCCGGGACAGCCAACACAGATACGCAGTATTTT. Translation: CATSAGTANTDTQYF.

The J gene is TRBJ2-5, the V gene TRBV20-1, with TRBD2 matching 7 bases. Germline lookup yields CDR1 DFQATT and CDR2 SNEGSKA (reference sequence). With 6 bases clipped from V and 2 bases from J, the junction kept 12 bases outside the gene matches. The CDR3 contains 15 residues. The CDR3 sequence: CSAVLPTSAQETQYF. In DNA, the CDR3 is TGCAGTGCCGTCCTCCCCACTAGCGCTCAAGAGACCCAGTACTTC.

This clonotype was seen repeatedly, ten times or more. This chain uses TRBV20-1 with TRBJ2-3; D uncertain. Germline loops: CDR1 DFQATT, CDR2 SNEGSKA (reference sequence). CDR3 length: 14 residues. The V and J ends lost 3 bases and 2 bases respectively, with 12 bases between them. The CDR3 loop reads CSARGPYDTDTQYF. The CDR3 nucleotides are TGCAGTGCTAGGGGTCCATACGACACAGATACGCAGTATTTT.

This clonotype was found many times. The chain employs TRBV24-1 and TRBJ2-1; D is unclear. V lost 6 bases and J 7 bases, leaving 18 bases between the germline ends. Germline lookup yields CDR1 KGHDR and CDR2 SFDVKD. CDR3 size: 15 residues. Here the CDR3 reads CATSTPSGLGNEQFF. The DNA for the CDR3 is TGTGCCACCAGTACCCCCTCCGGGCTAGGGAATGAGCAGTTCTTC.

This clonotype has more than one count but fewer than ten. This chain joins TRBV12-3 or TRBV12-4 and TRBJ2-3; 9 bases are shared with TRBD1. The CDR3 runs 15 residues. The J segment lost 1 base and the V segment lost 3 bases, leaving 2 bases of the junction unmatched. CDR3 protein: CASSFRDRGTDTQYF. The CDR3 DNA reads TGTGCCAGCAGTTTCCGGGACAGGGGCACAGATACGCAGTATTTT.

This clonotype was counted many times. The chain has TRBV11-3 and TRBJ2-7; D may be TRBD2 (6 bases). The CDR3 runs 16 residues. V shed 5 bases and J shed 2 bases, with 19 bases lying between them. Germline V gives CDR1 SGHNT, CDR2 YENEEA. As DNA, the CDR3 is TGTGCCAGCAGCGGGGTCGGGGGAGGTGGTACCTACGAGCAGTACTTC. Its translation: CASSGVGGGGTYEQYF.